The rows below give T cell receptor beta chains drawn from one sample of a study of Tregs in tolerant kidney transplant recipients. Using immunoSEQ multiplex PCR, the repertoire was profiled, and TCRdb retains in-frame clones only, with some absent. The repertoire holds under 50,000 clones, with nearly 97% as singletons. These receptors have no known antigen. The sequencing input was Tregs from blood cultured with allogeneic cells. These receptors all come from a human donor in good health. CDR3s include the opening cysteine and the closing phenylalanine or tryptophan. D genes are given only for firm matches. Not every row has a clone size; where given, it reads once, few, many or a size class.

v_call: TRBV7-9
j_call: TRBJ2-5
d_call: TRBD2
clone_size: NA
cdr3_nt: TGTGCCAGCAGCTTCACTAGCGGGAGCCTCGGAGAGACCCAGTACTTC
cdr3_aa: CASSFTSGSLGETQYF

v_call: TRBV4-1
j_call: TRBJ2-2
d_call: NA
clone_size: NA
cdr3_nt: TGCGCCAGCAGCCAACGGGGACACCCGAACACCGGGGAGCTGTTTTTT
cdr3_aa: CASSQRGHPNTGELFF

v_call: TRBV7-2
j_call: TRBJ2-1
d_call: NA
clone_size: NA
cdr3_nt: TGTGCCAGCAGCTCCCGGGACCGGTACAATGAGCAGTTCTTC
cdr3_aa: CASSSRDRYNEQFF

v_call: TRBV15
j_call: TRBJ1-5
d_call: NA
clone_size: NA
cdr3_nt: TGTGCCACCAGCAGAGGCCACCGTGGGCTGGCTCGACAGCCCCAGCATTTT
cdr3_aa: CATSRGHRGLARQPQHF

v_call: TRBV4-2
j_call: TRBJ2-3
d_call: NA
clone_size: NA
cdr3_nt: TGTGCCAGCAGCCAAGCAAAACGGCCAGATACGCAGTATTTT
cdr3_aa: CASSQAKRPDTQYF

v_call: TRBV23-1
j_call: TRBJ2-5
d_call: TRBD1
clone_size: NA
cdr3_nt: TGCGCCAGCTACTTACCCGGCAGGGGGCAAGAGACCCAGTACTTC
cdr3_aa: CASYLPGRGQETQYF

v_call: TRBV30
j_call: TRBJ2-1
d_call: TRBD2
clone_size: NA
cdr3_nt: TGTGCCTGGAGTATCATTTTAGCGGGCCGGGGGAGTGAGCAGTTCTTC
cdr3_aa: CAWSIILAGRGSEQFF

v_call: TRBV6-5
j_call: TRBJ2-1
d_call: NA
clone_size: NA
cdr3_nt: TGTGCCAGCAGTTTTAGGGGCCTCAGCTCCTACAATGAGCAGTTCTTC
cdr3_aa: CASSFRGLSSYNEQFF

v_call: TRBV27
j_call: TRBJ2-7
d_call: NA
clone_size: once
cdr3_nt: TGTGCCAGCAGTTCCTTGCGACAGGCCAAAGGCCACGAGCAGTACTTC
cdr3_aa: CASSSLRQAKGHEQYF

v_call: TRBV4-2
j_call: TRBJ2-2
d_call: TRBD1
clone_size: NA
cdr3_nt: TGTGCCAGCAGCCAAAGGCTGAACAGGGGGGTTTCCGGGGAGCTGTTTTTT
cdr3_aa: CASSQRLNRGVSGELFF